This is a list of T cell receptor beta chains from one sample in a study of blood T cells in healthy people across ages. TCRdb independently ran MiXCR on the 5' RACE reads; one entry per CDR3 protein. The repertoire holds 450,000 to 700,000 distinct CDR3 sequences, with 25% to 30% as singletons. Specimen: blood. The receptors come from a woman in her 70s in good health. Both conserved end residues are part of each CDR3. D genes are given only for firm matches. Clone size, where shown, is once, few, many, or a class for clones that have expanded.

V gene: TRBV25-1; clone size: many; J gene: TRBJ1-3; D gene: NA; CDR3 protein: CASSERVAGNTIYF; CDR3 DNA: TGTGCCAGCAGTGAGAGGGTAGCTGGAAACACCATATATTTT
V gene: TRBV7-6; clone size: few; J gene: TRBJ2-1; D gene: TRBD2; CDR3 protein: CASSLAGAGGRNEQFF; CDR3 DNA: TGTGCCAGCAGCTTAGCCGGGGCGGGAGGTCGGAATGAGCAGTTCTTC
V gene: TRBV29-1; clone size: NA; J gene: TRBJ2-5; D gene: TRBD1; CDR3 protein: CSVRTGSNQETQYF; CDR3 DNA: TGCAGCGTCCGGACAGGGTCAAACCAAGAGACCCAGTACTTC
V gene: TRBV5-5; clone size: few; J gene: TRBJ2-5; D gene: TRBD2; CDR3 protein: CASSLVSSGGYLETQYF; CDR3 DNA: TGTGCCAGCAGCTTGGTTTCTAGCGGGGGGTATTTAGAGACCCAGTACTTC
V gene: TRBV6-2/TRBV6-3; clone size: few; J gene: TRBJ2-3; D gene: NA; CDR3 protein: CASSYSAGADTQYF; CDR3 DNA: TGTGCCAGCAGTTACTCAGCAGGGGCAGATACGCAGTATTTT
V gene: TRBV29-1; clone size: few; J gene: TRBJ2-7; D gene: NA; CDR3 protein: CSVATESTPYEQYF; CDR3 DNA: TGCAGCGTTGCGACTGAATCTACTCCCTACGAGCAGTACTTC
V gene: TRBV20-1; clone size: NA; J gene: TRBJ2-3; D gene: NA; CDR3 protein: CSASVGGYADTQYF; CDR3 DNA: TGCAGTGCTAGCGTGGGGGGCTATGCAGATACGCAGTATTTT
V gene: TRBV7-2; clone size: NA; J gene: TRBJ2-1; D gene: TRBD2; CDR3 protein: CASRKTSVLYNEQFF; CDR3 DNA: TGTGCCAGCAGGAAGACTAGCGTACTCTACAATGAGCAGTTCTTC
V gene: TRBV28; clone size: few; J gene: TRBJ1-2; D gene: TRBD1; CDR3 protein: CASRSTGGDTYNYGYTF; CDR3 DNA: TGTGCCAGCAGATCGACAGGGGGCGATACTTATAACTATGGCTACACCTTC
V gene: TRBV7-9; clone size: NA; J gene: TRBJ1-2; D gene: TRBD1; CDR3 protein: CASSLQGVDGHTF; CDR3 DNA: TGTGCCAGCAGCCTACAGGGGGTCGATGGCCACACCTTC
V gene: TRBV20-1; clone size: NA; J gene: TRBJ2-7; D gene: NA; CDR3 protein: CSARGTQTYEQYF; CDR3 DNA: TGCAGTGCTAGAGGTACACAAACCTACGAGCAGTACTTC
V gene: TRBV4-2; clone size: few; J gene: TRBJ2-4; D gene: NA; CDR3 protein: CASSLRDSLAKNIQYF; CDR3 DNA: TGTGCCAGCAGCCTACGGGACTCCCTAGCCAAAAACATTCAGTACTTC
V gene: TRBV18; clone size: NA; J gene: TRBJ1-2; D gene: TRBD1; CDR3 protein: CAGGQGAGGYTF; CDR3 DNA: TGTGCCGGAGGACAGGGGGCAGGAGGCTACACCTTC
V gene: TRBV29-1; clone size: few; J gene: TRBJ2-3; D gene: NA; CDR3 protein: CSVGFSLKPGRGDTQYF; CDR3 DNA: TGCAGCGTTGGGTTCTCCCTGAAGCCGGGACGGGGAGATACGCAGTATTTT
V gene: TRBV10-3; clone size: many; J gene: TRBJ2-1; D gene: NA; CDR3 protein: CAISEKADADNEQFF; CDR3 DNA: TGTGCCATCAGTGAGAAGGCGGACGCCGACAATGAGCAGTTCTTC
V gene: TRBV6-2/TRBV6-3; clone size: few; J gene: TRBJ2-7; D gene: TRBD2; CDR3 protein: CASSYAGGEQYF; CDR3 DNA: TGTGCCAGCAGTTACGCGGGGGGCGAGCAGTACTTC
V gene: TRBV7-9; clone size: NA; J gene: TRBJ2-7; D gene: NA; CDR3 protein: CASSLGVNRYEQYF; CDR3 DNA: TGTGCCAGCAGCTTAGGGGTGAATAGGTACGAGCAGTACTTC
V gene: TRBV7-8; clone size: NA; J gene: TRBJ2-5; D gene: TRBD2; CDR3 protein: CASSMTAGGQTQYF; CDR3 DNA: TGTGCCAGCAGCATGACGGCGGGGGGGCAGACCCAGTACTTC
V gene: TRBV4-1; clone size: NA; J gene: TRBJ1-4; D gene: NA; CDR3 protein: CASSQDTRGLNEKLFF; CDR3 DNA: TGCGCCAGCAGCCAAGATACGAGGGGCCTTAATGAAAAACTGTTTTTT
V gene: TRBV5-1; clone size: NA; J gene: TRBJ2-3; D gene: NA; CDR3 protein: CASSLERFDTQYF; CDR3 DNA: TGCGCCAGCAGCTTGGAAAGGTTTGATACGCAGTATTTT
V gene: TRBV9; clone size: few; J gene: TRBJ1-5; D gene: NA; CDR3 protein: CASSEGLRDNQPQHF; CDR3 DNA: TGTGCCAGCAGTGAGGGGCTTAGGGACAATCAGCCCCAGCATTTT
V gene: TRBV2; clone size: NA; J gene: TRBJ2-5; D gene: TRBD2; CDR3 protein: CVTQRGSQETQYF; CDR3 DNA: TGTGTGACTCAGCGGGGGAGCCAAGAGACCCAGTACTTC
V gene: TRBV29-1; clone size: NA; J gene: TRBJ2-7; D gene: NA; CDR3 protein: CSVKSSYEQYF; CDR3 DNA: TGCAGCGTTAAATCTTCCTACGAGCAGTACTTC
V gene: TRBV7-9; clone size: once; J gene: TRBJ2-7; D gene: TRBD1; CDR3 protein: CAGQGTGDEQYF; CDR3 DNA: TGTGCCGGACAGGGTACCGGGGACGAGCAGTACTTC
V gene: TRBV9; clone size: few; J gene: TRBJ2-2; D gene: TRBD2; CDR3 protein: CASSVDGGANTGELFF; CDR3 DNA: TGTGCCAGCAGCGTAGACGGGGGGGCGAACACCGGGGAGCTGTTTTTT
V gene: TRBV9; clone size: few; J gene: TRBJ2-6; D gene: TRBD1; CDR3 protein: CATAKGAFSSGANVLTF; CDR3 DNA: TGTGCCACCGCGAAGGGGGCTTTTAGCTCTGGGGCCAACGTCCTGACTTTC
V gene: TRBV29-1; clone size: few; J gene: TRBJ1-2; D gene: TRBD1; CDR3 protein: CSVGQGAVEGGYTF; CDR3 DNA: TGCAGCGTTGGACAGGGGGCAGTTGAGGGTGGCTACACCTTC
V gene: TRBV7-2; clone size: many; J gene: TRBJ2-5; D gene: NA; CDR3 protein: CASSLVRHQETQYF; CDR3 DNA: TGTGCCAGCAGCTTAGTACGCCACCAAGAGACCCAGTACTTC
V gene: TRBV20-1; clone size: NA; J gene: TRBJ2-5; D gene: NA; CDR3 protein: CSAVKTETQYF; CDR3 DNA: TGCAGTGCAGTCAAGACCGAGACCCAGTACTTC
V gene: TRBV20-1; clone size: few; J gene: TRBJ2-5; D gene: TRBD1; CDR3 protein: CSAIIQGAETQYF; CDR3 DNA: TGCAGTGCTATAATACAGGGGGCAGAGACCCAGTACTTC
V gene: TRBV7-2; clone size: many; J gene: TRBJ2-5; D gene: NA; CDR3 protein: CASSIAPPAGHSPQETQYF; CDR3 DNA: TGTGCCAGCAGCATCGCCCCCCCTGCGGGTCATTCTCCCCAAGAGACCCAGTACTTC
V gene: TRBV4-3; clone size: few; J gene: TRBJ1-6; D gene: TRBD1; CDR3 protein: CASSQDRQGRISPLHF; CDR3 DNA: TGCGCCAGCAGCCAAGACCGACAGGGGCGGATTTCACCCCTCCACTTT
V gene: TRBV6-2/TRBV6-3; clone size: NA; J gene: TRBJ2-2; D gene: TRBD2; CDR3 protein: CASSSAGGRVTGELFF; CDR3 DNA: TGTGCCAGCAGTTCGGCGGGGGGCCGTGTCACCGGGGAGCTGTTTTTT
V gene: TRBV29-1; clone size: NA; J gene: TRBJ1-1; D gene: NA; CDR3 protein: CSVVLSRLRFMNTEAFF; CDR3 DNA: TGCAGCGTTGTACTATCCAGGTTGAGATTTATGAACACTGAAGCTTTCTTT
V gene: TRBV19; clone size: NA; J gene: TRBJ1-2; D gene: NA; CDR3 protein: CASKQGNYGYTF; CDR3 DNA: TGTGCCAGTAAACAGGGAAACTATGGCTACACCTTC
V gene: TRBV2; clone size: NA; J gene: TRBJ1-3; D gene: NA; CDR3 protein: CASSALGVENTIYF; CDR3 DNA: TGTGCCAGCAGTGCCTTGGGGGTCGAAAACACCATATATTTT
V gene: TRBV7-2; clone size: few; J gene: TRBJ2-6; D gene: TRBD1; CDR3 protein: CASSLAYSGGSGANVLTF; CDR3 DNA: TGTGCCAGCAGCTTAGCTTACTCAGGGGGCTCTGGGGCCAACGTCCTGACTTTC
V gene: TRBV7-2; clone size: NA; J gene: TRBJ2-3; D gene: NA; CDR3 protein: CASSLGGPGTGDTQYF; CDR3 DNA: TGTGCCAGCAGCTTAGGGGGGCCGGGCACAGGAGATACGCAGTATTTT
V gene: TRBV27; clone size: few; J gene: TRBJ1-1; D gene: NA; CDR3 protein: CASSLWGEGEAFF; CDR3 DNA: TGTGCCAGCAGTTTATGGGGCGAGGGGGAAGCTTTCTTT
V gene: TRBV10-3; clone size: few; J gene: TRBJ1-2; D gene: NA; CDR3 protein: CAIRGLRGGYTF; CDR3 DNA: TGTGCCATCAGGGGACTCCGCGGGGGCTACACCTTC
V gene: TRBV11-2; clone size: NA; J gene: TRBJ2-5; D gene: NA; CDR3 protein: CASSSRWAGKETQYF; CDR3 DNA: TGTGCCAGCAGCTCTCGATGGGCAGGAAAAGAGACCCAGTACTTC
V gene: TRBV4-3; clone size: many; J gene: TRBJ1-4; D gene: NA; CDR3 protein: CASRAGGSNEKLFF; CDR3 DNA: TGCGCCAGCAGAGCGGGGGGCTCTAATGAAAAACTGTTTTTT
V gene: TRBV3-1; clone size: NA; J gene: TRBJ1-1; D gene: NA; CDR3 protein: CASSQSGIDTEAFF; CDR3 DNA: TGTGCCAGCAGCCAATCGGGGATAGACACTGAAGCTTTCTTT
V gene: TRBV29-1; clone size: NA; J gene: TRBJ2-7; D gene: NA; CDR3 protein: CSVVGGHYEQYF; CDR3 DNA: TGCAGCGTTGTCGGGGGGCATTACGAGCAGTACTTC
V gene: TRBV29-1; clone size: once; J gene: TRBJ2-1; D gene: TRBD2; CDR3 protein: CSVGTSEGSYNEQFF; CDR3 DNA: TGCAGCGTGGGGACTAGCGAGGGCTCCTACAATGAGCAGTTCTTC
V gene: TRBV20-1; clone size: NA; J gene: TRBJ2-1; D gene: TRBD1; CDR3 protein: CSARDHAATGGMFNEQFF; CDR3 DNA: TGCAGTGCTAGAGATCACGCGGCGACAGGGGGCATGTTCAATGAGCAGTTCTTC
V gene: TRBV5-1; clone size: few; J gene: TRBJ1-2; D gene: NA; CDR3 protein: CASSPHEGGENGYTF; CDR3 DNA: TGCGCCAGCAGCCCACATGAAGGGGGAGAGAATGGCTACACCTTC
V gene: TRBV20-1; clone size: NA; J gene: TRBJ2-3; D gene: TRBD2; CDR3 protein: CSARDSGGPLDTQYF; CDR3 DNA: TGCAGTGCTAGAGACTCGGGAGGGCCGTTAGATACGCAGTATTTT
V gene: TRBV6-2/TRBV6-3; clone size: NA; J gene: TRBJ2-5; D gene: NA; CDR3 protein: CASSYRTTTGTQYF; CDR3 DNA: TGTGCCAGCAGTTACCGAACAACAACGGGGACCCAGTACTTC
V gene: TRBV7-2; clone size: few; J gene: TRBJ2-4; D gene: TRBD2; CDR3 protein: CASSLVSGQNIQYF; CDR3 DNA: TGTGCCAGCAGCTTAGTTAGCGGGCAAAACATTCAGTACTTC
V gene: TRBV18; clone size: few; J gene: TRBJ2-5; D gene: NA; CDR3 protein: CASSKMLGETQYF; CDR3 DNA: TGTGCCAGCTCCAAAATGCTAGGAGAGACCCAGTACTTC
V gene: TRBV9; clone size: few; J gene: TRBJ2-7; D gene: TRBD2; CDR3 protein: CASSPGTSGDYEQYF; CDR3 DNA: TGTGCCAGCAGCCCAGGGACTAGCGGGGACTACGAGCAGTACTTC
V gene: TRBV7-2; clone size: NA; J gene: TRBJ2-2; D gene: NA; CDR3 protein: CASSPDTGELFF; CDR3 DNA: TGTGCCAGCAGCCCAGATACCGGGGAGCTGTTTTTT
V gene: TRBV12-3/TRBV12-4; clone size: NA; J gene: TRBJ1-3; D gene: NA; CDR3 protein: CASSSLWTGNTIYF; CDR3 DNA: TGTGCCAGCAGTTCCCTATGGACCGGAAACACCATATATTTT
V gene: TRBV7-2; clone size: few; J gene: TRBJ1-3; D gene: NA; CDR3 protein: CASSLTRGLTGNTIYF; CDR3 DNA: TGTGCCAGCAGCTTAACGCGGGGACTTACTGGAAACACCATATATTTT
V gene: TRBV12-3/TRBV12-4; clone size: few; J gene: TRBJ2-1; D gene: NA; CDR3 protein: CVSSPNMGEQFF; CDR3 DNA: TGTGTCAGCAGTCCCAACATGGGTGAGCAGTTCTTC
V gene: TRBV5-1; clone size: NA; J gene: TRBJ1-3; D gene: NA; CDR3 protein: CASSVGTPSSGNTIYF; CDR3 DNA: TGCGCCAGCAGCGTCGGGACACCCAGCTCTGGAAACACCATATATTTT
V gene: TRBV7-2; clone size: few; J gene: TRBJ2-7; D gene: TRBD1; CDR3 protein: CASSLGDRGSSYEQYF; CDR3 DNA: TGTGCCAGCAGCTTAGGCGACAGGGGGAGCTCCTACGAGCAGTACTTC
V gene: TRBV27; clone size: NA; J gene: TRBJ1-4; D gene: TRBD1; CDR3 protein: CASSLTGTFSYEKLFF; CDR3 DNA: TGTGCCAGCAGTTTGACAGGGACATTTTCATATGAAAAACTGTTTTTT
V gene: TRBV29-1; clone size: NA; J gene: TRBJ2-3; D gene: NA; CDR3 protein: CSVEGTATSTDTQYF; CDR3 DNA: TGCAGCGTTGAGGGGACTGCAACTAGCACAGATACGCAGTATTTT